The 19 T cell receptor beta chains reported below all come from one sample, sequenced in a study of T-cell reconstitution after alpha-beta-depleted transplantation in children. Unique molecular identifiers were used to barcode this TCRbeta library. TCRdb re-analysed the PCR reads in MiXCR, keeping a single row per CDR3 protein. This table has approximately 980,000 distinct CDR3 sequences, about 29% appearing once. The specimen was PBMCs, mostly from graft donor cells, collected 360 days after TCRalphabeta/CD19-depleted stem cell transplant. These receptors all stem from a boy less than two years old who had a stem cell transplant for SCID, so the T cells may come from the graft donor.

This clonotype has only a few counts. CDR3: CASSPPEDNEQFF. The CDR3 DNA sequence: TGTGCCAGCAGCCCCCCGGAGGACAATGAGCAGTTCTTC. The V gene is TRBV7-9, the J gene TRBJ2-1, with a tentative D call TRBD2 (5 bases). CDR3 size: 13 residues. Germline V gene lookup returns CDR1 SEHNR and CDR2 FQNEAQ (reference sequence). V was cut by 5 bases and J by 5 bases, with 10 bases left in between.

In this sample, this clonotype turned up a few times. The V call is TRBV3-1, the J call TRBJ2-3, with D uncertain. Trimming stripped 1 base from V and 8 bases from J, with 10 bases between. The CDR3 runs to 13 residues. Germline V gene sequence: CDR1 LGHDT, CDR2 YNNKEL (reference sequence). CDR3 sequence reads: CASSQVEAGTQYF. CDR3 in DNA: TGTGCCAGCAGCCAAGTCGAAGCAGGTACGCAGTATTTT.

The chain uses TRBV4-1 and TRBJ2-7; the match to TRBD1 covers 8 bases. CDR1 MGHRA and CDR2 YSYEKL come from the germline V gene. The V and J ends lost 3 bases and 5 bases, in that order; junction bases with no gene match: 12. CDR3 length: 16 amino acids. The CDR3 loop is CASSQETGEGLDEQYF. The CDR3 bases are TGCGCCAGCAGCCAGGAGACAGGGGAAGGACTCGACGAGCAGTACTTC.

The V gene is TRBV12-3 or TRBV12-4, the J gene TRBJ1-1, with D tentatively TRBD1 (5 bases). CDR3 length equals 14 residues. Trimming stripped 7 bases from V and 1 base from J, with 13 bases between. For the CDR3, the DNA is TGTGCCAGCACCGCGATCCAGGGGAACACTGAAGCTTTCTTT. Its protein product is CASTAIQGNTEAFF.

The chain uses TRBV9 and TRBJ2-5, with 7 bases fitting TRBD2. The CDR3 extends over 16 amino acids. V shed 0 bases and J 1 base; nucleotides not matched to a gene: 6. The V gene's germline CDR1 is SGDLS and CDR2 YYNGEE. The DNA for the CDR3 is TGTGCCAGCAGCGTAGTTCCCAGCGGGGCCCAAGAGACCCAGTACTTC. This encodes CASSVVPSGAQETQYF. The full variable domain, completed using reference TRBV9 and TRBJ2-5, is DSGVTQTPKHLITATGQRVTLRCSPRSGDLSVYWYQQSLDQGLQFLIQYYNGEERAKGNILERFSAQQFPDLHSELNLSSLELGDSALYFCASSVVPSGAQETQYFGPGTRLLVL.

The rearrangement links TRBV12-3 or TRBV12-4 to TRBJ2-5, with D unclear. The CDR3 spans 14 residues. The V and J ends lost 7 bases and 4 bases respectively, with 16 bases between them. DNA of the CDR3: TGTGCCAGCAATTTGGGCCCAGACGTAGAGACCCAGTACTTC. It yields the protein CASNLGPDVETQYF.

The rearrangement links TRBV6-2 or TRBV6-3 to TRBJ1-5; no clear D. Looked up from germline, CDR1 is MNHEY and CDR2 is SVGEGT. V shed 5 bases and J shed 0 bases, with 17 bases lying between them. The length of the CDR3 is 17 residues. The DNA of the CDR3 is TGTGCCAGCAGTCGGTGGACCCAAATCAATAGCAATCAGCCCCAGCATTTT. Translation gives CASSRWTQINSNQPQHF.

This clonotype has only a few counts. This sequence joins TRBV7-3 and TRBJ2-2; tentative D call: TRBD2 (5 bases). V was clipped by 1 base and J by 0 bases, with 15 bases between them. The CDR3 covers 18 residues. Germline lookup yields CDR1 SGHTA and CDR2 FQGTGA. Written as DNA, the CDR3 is TGTGCCAGCAGCTTAAAGTCTCAATTAGCGCCGAACACCGGGGAGCTGTTTTTT. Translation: CASSLKSQLAPNTGELFF.

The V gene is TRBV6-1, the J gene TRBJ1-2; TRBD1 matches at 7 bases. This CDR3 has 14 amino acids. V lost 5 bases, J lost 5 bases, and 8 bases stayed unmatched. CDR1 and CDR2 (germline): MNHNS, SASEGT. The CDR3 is CASSPYRGGYGYTF. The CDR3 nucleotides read TGTGCCAGCAGTCCATACAGGGGCGGTTATGGCTACACCTTC.

The CDR3, as DNA: TGCAGTGCTGAACTGGGCGGGGAGACCCAGTACTTC. Translation: CSAELGGETQYF. The V gene is TRBV20-1, the J gene TRBJ2-5, with D perhaps TRBD2 (5 bases). This CDR3 is 12 amino acids long. Trimming removed 5 bases at V and 5 bases at J, with 12 bases between. Germline V gene data show CDR1 as DFQATT and CDR2 as SNEGSKA (reference sequence).

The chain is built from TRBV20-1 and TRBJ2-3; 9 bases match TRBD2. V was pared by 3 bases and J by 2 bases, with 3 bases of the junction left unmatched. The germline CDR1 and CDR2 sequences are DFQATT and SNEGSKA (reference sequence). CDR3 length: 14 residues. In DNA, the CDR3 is TGCAGTGCTAGGGCTAGCGGGATCACAGATACGCAGTATTTT. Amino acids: CSARASGITDTQYF.

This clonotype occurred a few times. This chain's CDR3 is CASSFRKDGETQYF. The CDR3 DNA is TGTGCCAGCAGTTTTAGGAAAGATGGCGAGACCCAGTACTTC. The chain combines TRBV28 with TRBJ2-5; D ambiguous. Germline CDR1 reads MDHEN; CDR2 reads SYDVKM. Trimming removed 3 bases from V and 5 bases from J, with 13 bases in between. There are 14 residues in the CDR3.

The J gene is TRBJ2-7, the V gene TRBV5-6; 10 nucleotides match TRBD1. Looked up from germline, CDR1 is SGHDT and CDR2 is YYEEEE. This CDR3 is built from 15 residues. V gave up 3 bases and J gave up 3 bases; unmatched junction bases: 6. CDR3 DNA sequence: TGTGCCAGCAGCTCCCGGGACAGGGGAGGCTACGAGCAGTACTTC. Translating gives CASSSRDRGGYEQYF.

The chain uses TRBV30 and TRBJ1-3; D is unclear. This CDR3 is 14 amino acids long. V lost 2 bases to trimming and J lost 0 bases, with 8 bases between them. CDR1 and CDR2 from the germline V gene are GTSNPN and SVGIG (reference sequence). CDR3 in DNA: TGTGCCTGGAGTTACACCAGCTCTGGAAACACCATATATTTT. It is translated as CAWSYTSSGNTIYF.

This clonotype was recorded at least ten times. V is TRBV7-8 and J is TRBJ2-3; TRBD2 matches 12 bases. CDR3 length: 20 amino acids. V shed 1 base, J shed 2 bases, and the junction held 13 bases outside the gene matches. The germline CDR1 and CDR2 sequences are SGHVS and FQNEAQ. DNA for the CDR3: TGTGCCAGCAGCTTAGGATGGACTAGCGGGGCCGGCCCCCTCACAGATACGCAGTATTTT. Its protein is CASSLGWTSGAGPLTDTQYF.

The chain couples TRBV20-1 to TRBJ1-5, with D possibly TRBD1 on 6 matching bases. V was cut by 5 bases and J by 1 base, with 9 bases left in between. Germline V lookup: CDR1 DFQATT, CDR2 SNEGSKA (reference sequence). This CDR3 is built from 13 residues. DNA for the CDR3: TGCAGTGCTGAGGGGGGGAGCAATCAGCCCCAGCATTTT. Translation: CSAEGGSNQPQHF.

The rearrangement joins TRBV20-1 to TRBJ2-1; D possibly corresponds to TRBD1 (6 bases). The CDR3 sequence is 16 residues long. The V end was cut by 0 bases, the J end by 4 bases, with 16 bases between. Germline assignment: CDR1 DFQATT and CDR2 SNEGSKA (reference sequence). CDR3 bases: TGCAGTGCTAGAGATCGTAGGGCAGGGGCTTACAATGAGCAGTTCTTC. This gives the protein CSARDRRAGAYNEQFF.

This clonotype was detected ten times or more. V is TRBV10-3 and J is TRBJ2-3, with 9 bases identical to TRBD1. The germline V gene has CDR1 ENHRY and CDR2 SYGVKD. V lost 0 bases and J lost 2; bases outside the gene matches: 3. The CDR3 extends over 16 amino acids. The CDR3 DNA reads TGTGCCATCAGTGAGTCTGACAGGGGGAACACAGATACGCAGTATTTT. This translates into CAISESDRGNTDTQYF.

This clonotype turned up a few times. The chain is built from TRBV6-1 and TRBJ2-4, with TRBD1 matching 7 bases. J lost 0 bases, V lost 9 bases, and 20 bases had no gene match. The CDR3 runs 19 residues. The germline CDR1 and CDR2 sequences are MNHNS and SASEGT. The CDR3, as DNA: TGTGCCAGAGAGGGAAAGGGGACAGCCGTGAGTGGAGCCAAAAACATTCAGTACTTC. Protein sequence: CAREGKGTAVSGAKNIQYF.